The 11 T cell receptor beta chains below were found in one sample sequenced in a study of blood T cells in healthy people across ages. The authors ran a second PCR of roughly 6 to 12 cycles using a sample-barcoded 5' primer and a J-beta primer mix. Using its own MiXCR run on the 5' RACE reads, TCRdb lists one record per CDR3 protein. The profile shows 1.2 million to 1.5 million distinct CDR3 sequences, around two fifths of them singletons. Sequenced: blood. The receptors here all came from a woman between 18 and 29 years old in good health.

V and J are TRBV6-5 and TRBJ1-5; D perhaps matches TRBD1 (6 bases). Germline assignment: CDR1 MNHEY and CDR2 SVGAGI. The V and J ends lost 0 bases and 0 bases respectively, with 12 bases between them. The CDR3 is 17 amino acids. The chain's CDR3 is CASSYSPPGDSNQPQHF. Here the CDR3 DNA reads TGTGCCAGCAGTTACTCCCCCCCAGGGGATAGCAATCAGCCCCAGCATTTT.

CDR3 sequence: CASMGTSGGPIQETQYF. The CDR3 coding sequence is TGTGCCAGCATGGGGACTAGCGGGGGCCCCATCCAAGAGACCCAGTACTTC. The chain carries TRBV11-2 and TRBJ2-5, with TRBD2 matching 14 bases. V lost 7 bases to trimming and J lost 1 base; unmatched junction nucleotides: 8. Germline V gives CDR1 SGHAT, CDR2 FQNNGV. The CDR3 spans 17 residues.

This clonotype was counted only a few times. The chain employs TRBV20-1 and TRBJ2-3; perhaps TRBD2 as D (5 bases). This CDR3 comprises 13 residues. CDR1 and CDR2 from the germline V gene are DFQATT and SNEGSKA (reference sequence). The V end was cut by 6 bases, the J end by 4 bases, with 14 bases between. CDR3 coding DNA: TGCAGTGCGACTACACTCGGGCCAGATACGCAGTATTTT. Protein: CSATTLGPDTQYF.

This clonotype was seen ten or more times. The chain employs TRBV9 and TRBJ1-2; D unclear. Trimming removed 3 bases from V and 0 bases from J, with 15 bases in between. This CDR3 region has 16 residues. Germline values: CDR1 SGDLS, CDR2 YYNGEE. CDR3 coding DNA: TGTGCCAGCAGCGCAAACTACAGAAATACTAACTATGGCTACACCTTC. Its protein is CASSANYRNTNYGYTF.

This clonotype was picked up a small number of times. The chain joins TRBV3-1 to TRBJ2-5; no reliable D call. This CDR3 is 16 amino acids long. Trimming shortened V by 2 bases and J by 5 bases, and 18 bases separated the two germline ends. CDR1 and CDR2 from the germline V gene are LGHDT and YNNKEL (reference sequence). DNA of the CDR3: TGTGCCAGCAGCCAACCTGGCGGCGCCTTGGGGGAGACCCAGTACTTC. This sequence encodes CASSQPGGALGETQYF.

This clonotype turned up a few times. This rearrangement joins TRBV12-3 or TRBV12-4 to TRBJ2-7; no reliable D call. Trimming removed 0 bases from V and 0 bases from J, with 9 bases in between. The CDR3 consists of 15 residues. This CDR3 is CASSLAQSSSYEQYF. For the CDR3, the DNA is TGTGCCAGCAGTTTAGCCCAATCAAGCTCCTACGAGCAGTACTTC.

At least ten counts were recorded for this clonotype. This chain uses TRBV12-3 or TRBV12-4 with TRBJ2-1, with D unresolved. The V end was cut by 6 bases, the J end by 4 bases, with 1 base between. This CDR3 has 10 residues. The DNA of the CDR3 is TGTGCCAGCAGATACAATGAGCAGTTCTTC. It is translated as CASRYNEQFF.

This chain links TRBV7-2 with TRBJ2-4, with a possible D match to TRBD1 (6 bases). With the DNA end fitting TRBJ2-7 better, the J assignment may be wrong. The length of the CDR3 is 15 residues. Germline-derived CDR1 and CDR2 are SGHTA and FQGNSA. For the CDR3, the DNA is TGTGCCAGCAGCTTAGGAGGGACAAACCTCGGCGAGCAGTACTTC. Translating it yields CASSLGGTNLGEQYF.

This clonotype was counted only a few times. The CDR3 region is CASREGRGESPLHF. In DNA form, the CDR3 reads TGTGCCAGCAGGGAGGGAAGGGGAGAGTCACCCCTCCACTTT. V and J are TRBV9 and TRBJ1-6, with D possibly being TRBD1 (5 bases). CDR1 and CDR2 from the germline V gene are SGDLS and YYNGEE. V was cut by 5 bases and J by 10 bases, with 16 bases left in between. The CDR3 runs to 14 residues.

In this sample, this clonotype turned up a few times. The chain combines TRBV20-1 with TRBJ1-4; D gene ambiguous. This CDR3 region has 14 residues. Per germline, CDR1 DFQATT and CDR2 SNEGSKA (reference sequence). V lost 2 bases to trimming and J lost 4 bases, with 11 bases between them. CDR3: CSARKEGLNEKLFF. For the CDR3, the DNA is TGCAGTGCTAGAAAGGAGGGCCTTAATGAAAAACTGTTTTTT.

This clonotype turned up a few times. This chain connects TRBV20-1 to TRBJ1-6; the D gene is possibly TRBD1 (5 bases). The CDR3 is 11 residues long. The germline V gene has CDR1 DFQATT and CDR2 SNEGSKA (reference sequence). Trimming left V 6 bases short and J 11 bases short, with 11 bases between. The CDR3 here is CSARLGAPLHF. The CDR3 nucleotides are TGCAGTGCCAGGCTAGGGGCACCCCTCCACTTT.